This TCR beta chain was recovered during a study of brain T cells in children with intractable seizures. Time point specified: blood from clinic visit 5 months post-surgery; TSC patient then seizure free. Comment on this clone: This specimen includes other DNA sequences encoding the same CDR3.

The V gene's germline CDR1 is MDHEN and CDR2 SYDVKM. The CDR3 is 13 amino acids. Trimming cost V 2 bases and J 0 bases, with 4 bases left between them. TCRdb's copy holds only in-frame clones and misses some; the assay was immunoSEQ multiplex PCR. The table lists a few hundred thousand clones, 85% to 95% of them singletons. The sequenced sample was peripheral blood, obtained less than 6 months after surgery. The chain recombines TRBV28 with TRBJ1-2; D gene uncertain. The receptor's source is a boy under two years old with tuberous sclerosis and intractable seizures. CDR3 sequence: CASSLGPNYGYTF. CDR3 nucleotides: TGTGCCAGCAGTTTAGGACCTAACTATGGCTACACCTTC.